These T cell receptor beta chains were read from a single sample in a study of shared clonotypes between healthy human individuals. Assay: immunoSEQ multiplex PCR; the TCRdb copy retains only in-frame clones and omits some. The sample has about 530,000 clones, around 96% seen once. The sample was naive CD4+ T cells sorted from blood. These receptors all come from a woman aged 25-40 years in good health. CDR3s include the opening cysteine and the closing phenylalanine or tryptophan. D genes are given only for firm matches. Size values are once, few and many counts, or a class for expanded clones, and some rows have none.

len	v_gene	abundance	d_gene	j_gene	CDR3aa	CDR3nt
12	TRBV28	NA	NA	TRBJ1-2	CASSFRGYGYTF	TGTGCCAGCAGTTTCCGAGGGTATGGCTACACCTTC
14	TRBV19	NA	NA	TRBJ1-1	CASKQGSWNTEAFF	TGTGCCAGTAAACAGGGTAGTTGGAACACTGAAGCTTTCTTT
14	TRBV7-8	NA	NA	TRBJ2-5	CASLPIGPGETQYF	TGTGCCAGCCTACCGATTGGGCCGGGAGAGACCCAGTACTTC
15	TRBV4-1	NA	TRBD1	TRBJ1-5	CASSQTDRDYQPQHF	TGCGCCAGCAGCCAAACCGACAGGGACTACCAGCCCCAGCATTTT
15	TRBV7-2	NA	NA	TRBJ1-5	CASSVLRDSNQPQHF	TGTGCCAGCAGCGTTCTCCGGGACAGCAATCAGCCCCAGCATTTT
15	TRBV5-1	NA	TRBD1	TRBJ2-7	CASSWGQGDRYEQYF	TGCGCCAGCAGCTGGGGACAGGGGGACCGCTACGAGCAGTACTTC
16	TRBV19	NA	NA	TRBJ1-4	CASSQNPGRPNEKLFF	TGTGCCAGTAGTCAAAACCCGGGACGCCCTAATGAAAAACTGTTTTTT
19	TRBV7-2	NA	TRBD2	TRBJ2-3	CASSLGDRLAGVNTDTQYF	TGTGCCAGCAGCTTAGGTGACCGACTAGCGGGAGTTAATACAGATACGCAGTATTTT
13	TRBV27	NA	NA	TRBJ1-1	CASSLYQGAEAFF	TGTGCCAGCAGTTTATACCAGGGCGCTGAAGCTTTCTTT
18	TRBV5-1	NA	NA	TRBJ2-5	CASRNPGLPPTRGETQYF	TGCGCCAGCAGGAACCCGGGACTCCCACCGACACGGGGGGAGACCCAGTACTTC
14	TRBV5-1	NA	TRBD1	TRBJ2-2	CASSLDRGTGELFF	TGCGCCAGCAGCTTGGACAGGGGGACCGGGGAGCTGTTTTTT
11	TRBV20-1	NA	NA	TRBJ2-5	CSARMAETQYF	TGCAGTGCTAGAATGGCGGAGACCCAGTACTTC
15	TRBV7-9	once	NA	TRBJ2-5	CASSPSAGVAETQYF	TGTGCCAGCAGCCCGTCGGCAGGGGTCGCAGAGACCCAGTACTTC
18	TRBV4-1	NA	NA	TRBJ2-2	CASSQDDQGIGRTGELFF	TGCGCCAGCAGCCAAGATGACCAGGGGATAGGTAGGACCGGGGAGCTGTTTTTT
14	TRBV2	NA	NA	TRBJ2-7	CASSGGTLIYEQYF	TGTGCCAGCAGTGGCGGGACTCTAATCTACGAGCAGTACTTC
17	TRBV28	NA	TRBD1	TRBJ1-5	CASSSPDRGRSNQPQHF	TGTGCCAGCAGTTCTCCGGACAGGGGCAGGAGCAATCAGCCCCAGCATTTT
15	TRBV27	NA	TRBD1	TRBJ1-1	CASSSDRSAFTEAFF	TGTGCCAGCAGTTCGGACAGGTCGGCGTTCACTGAAGCTTTCTTT
14	TRBV27	NA	NA	TRBJ1-4	CASSSQGLSEKLFF	TGTGCCAGCAGTTCCCAGGGGTTGAGTGAAAAACTGTTTTTT
19	TRBV19	once	TRBD1	TRBJ2-6	CASFHSPGQGVSGANVLTF	TGTGCCAGCTTTCACTCCCCGGGACAGGGTGTCTCTGGGGCCAACGTCCTGACTTTC
13	TRBV6-5	NA	TRBD1	TRBJ1-2	CASRGQGKEGYTF	TGTGCCAGCAGAGGACAGGGGAAGGAGGGCTACACCTTC
15	TRBV19	NA	TRBD2	TRBJ2-7	CASSTLGGISYEQYF	TGTGCCAGTAGTACTCTGGGGGGGATCTCCTACGAGCAGTACTTC
12	TRBV27	NA	NA	TRBJ1-5	CASRRGNQPQHF	TGTGCCAGCAGGCGAGGTAATCAGCCCCAGCATTTT
17	TRBV18	once	TRBD2	TRBJ2-3	CASSPSKAGDMTDTQYF	TGTGCCAGCTCACCATCAAAGGCGGGAGATATGACAGATACGCAGTATTTT
12	TRBV29-1	NA	NA	TRBJ2-5	CSVGHSQETQYF	TGCAGCGTTGGACACAGCCAAGAGACCCAGTACTTC
14	TRBV19	NA	NA	TRBJ1-2	CASSPTGTRYGYTF	TGTGCCAGTAGCCCGACCGGGACACGATATGGCTACACCTTC